These 25 T cell receptor beta chains share one sample of origin, sequenced in a study of radiotherapy plus CTLA-4 blockade in lung cancer. Assay used: immunoSEQ multiplex PCR; TCRdb lists only in-frame clones, some missing. The data show some 40,000 clones, roughly 73% seen once. The sequencing used peripheral blood, collected from a patient treated with radiotherapy plus ipilimumab. The receptors originated from a human donor with non-small cell lung cancer that progressed on radiotherapy plus ipilimumab.

The V call is TRBV28, the J call TRBJ1-1, with unresolved D. The V and J ends lost 4 bases and 4 bases respectively, with 7 bases between them. CDR1 is MDHEN, CDR2 SYDVKM, per germline. This CDR3 is 12 amino acids long. Here the CDR3 DNA reads TGTGCCAGCAGTTCTAGTGGCACTGAAGCTTTCTTT. This translates into CASSSSGTEAFF.

The V gene is TRBV4-1, the J gene TRBJ2-5, with 7 positions matching TRBD2. Germline values: CDR1 MGHRA, CDR2 YSYEKL. The CDR3 runs to 17 residues. J was trimmed by 3 bases and V by 1 base; bases with no gene match: 11. The CDR3: CASSQGRPAGTKETQYF. The CDR3 DNA reads as TGCGCCAGCAGCCAAGGTCGGCCGGCAGGGACTAAAGAGACCCAGTACTTC.

The chain uses TRBV2 and TRBJ2-1, with 8 positions matching TRBD1. CDR3 length equals 15 residues. The junction had 3 bases not matched to a gene; V was cut back by 5 bases and J by 0 bases. CDR1 is SNHLY, CDR2 FYNNEI, per germline. CDR3 bases: TGTGCCAGCAGTCGACAGGGGAGCTCCTACAATGAGCAGTTCTTC. This translates into CASSRQGSSYNEQFF.

This clone was counted a single time. This sequence joins TRBV7-9 and TRBJ1-1, with 9 bases matching TRBD1. CDR3 length equals 14 residues. Germline assignment: CDR1 SEHNR and CDR2 FQNEAQ (reference sequence). J lost 4 bases, V lost 5 bases, and 5 bases had no gene match. The CDR3 DNA sequence: TGTGCCAGCAGCCTACCGACAGGGGGCACTGAAGCTTTCTTT. It encodes CASSLPTGGTEAFF.

This clone was recorded only once. The chain carries TRBV7-9 and TRBJ1-1, with TRBD1 matching over 7 bases. This CDR3 is built from 15 residues. Trimming removed 1 base from V and 5 bases from J; junction bases left unmatched: 7. CDR1 SEHNR and CDR2 FQNEAQ come from the germline V gene (reference sequence). In DNA form, the CDR3 reads TGTGCCAGCAGCTTAGTTACGGCAGGGGGGACTGAAGCTTTCTTT. Translating gives CASSLVTAGGTEAFF.

In this sample, this clone turned up once. The chain uses TRBV6-5 and TRBJ1-2; 7 nucleotides align to TRBD1. Trimming at V came to 0 bases and at J to 7 bases, leaving 8 bases not matched to a gene. CDR3 length equals 15 residues. Per the germline V gene, CDR1 is MNHEY and CDR2 is SVGAGI. The CDR3 loop reads CASSYSSGGSFGYTF. CDR3 nucleotides: TGTGCCAGCAGTTACTCGTCAGGGGGGTCATTTGGCTACACCTTC.

This clone was found a few times. The V and J genes are TRBV12-5 and TRBJ2-3, with D possibly being TRBD2 (5 bases). V shed 5 bases and J shed 2 bases, with 8 bases lying between them. The CDR3 spans 13 residues. CDR1 and CDR2 (germline): LGHNT, FRNRAP. CDR3 DNA sequence: TGTGCTAGTGGTCCCGGGGTCACAGATACGCAGTATTTT. Translating gives CASGPGVTDTQYF.

CDR3 protein: CASSPAGSGGYTF. In DNA, the CDR3 is TGCGCCAGCAGCCCAGCCGGTTCGGGTGGCTACACCTTC. The genes are TRBV5-1 and TRBJ1-2; the D is unclear. Germline CDR1 is SGHRS and CDR2 is YFSETQ. V was shortened by 4 bases and J by 7 bases, with 14 bases between the two germline ends. The CDR3 totals 13 residues.

The rearrangement joins TRBV19 to TRBJ2-1, with 11 nucleotides matching TRBD2. Trimming removed 5 bases from V and 7 bases from J; junction bases left unmatched: 13. The CDR3 is made up of 17 amino acids. The germline gives CDR1 LNHDA, CDR2 SQIVND (reference sequence). CDR3 sequence reads: CASSFTRSGGARNEQFF. CDR3 bases: TGTGCCAGTAGTTTCACCCGTAGCGGGGGGGCGAGGAATGAGCAGTTCTTC.

The chain combines TRBV6-5 with TRBJ2-5; 7 bases match TRBD2. The germline V gene has CDR1 MNHEY and CDR2 SVGAGI. The V and J ends lost 0 bases and 3 bases, in that order; junction bases with no gene match: 1. CDR3 length: 14 amino acids. The chain's CDR3 is CASSYSGGKETQYF. DNA of the CDR3: TGTGCCAGCAGTTACTCCGGGGGGAAAGAGACCCAGTACTTC.

V usage is TRBV4-1 and J usage is TRBJ2-1, with TRBD2 matching 11 bases. The CDR3 contains 17 residues. Per the germline V gene, CDR1 is MGHRA and CDR2 is YSYEKL. V was clipped by 4 bases and J by 7 bases; unmatched bases: 12. In DNA form, the CDR3 reads TGCGCCAGCAGCCCGTCCATAGCGGGGGGGTCTAGGAATGAGCAGTTCTTC. Encoded protein: CASSPSIAGGSRNEQFF.

V is TRBV20-1 and J is TRBJ1-1; D perhaps matches TRBD1 (5 bases). Germline values: CDR1 DFQATT, CDR2 SNEGSKA (reference sequence). This CDR3 spans 11 amino acids. The CDR3 sequence is CRPQEGTEAFF. The DNA of the CDR3 is TGCAGGCCACAGGAGGGCACTGAAGCTTTCTTT.

This clone appeared once. The rearrangement joins TRBV13 to TRBJ1-1; 7 positions match TRBD1. The CDR3 runs 13 residues. V trimming: 5 bases; J trimming: 4 bases; junction bases outside the gene matches: 4. Germline V gives CDR1 PRHDT, CDR2 FYEKMQ (reference sequence). CDR3 bases: TGTGCCAGCAGCCGGGACAGAATCACTGAAGCTTTCTTT. Encoded protein: CASSRDRITEAFF.

The V call is TRBV5-1, the J call TRBJ2-3; D possibly corresponds to TRBD1 (6 bases). The ends were cut back, 5 bases at V and 6 bases at J, with 16 bases in the middle. CDR1 is SGHRS, CDR2 YFSETQ, per germline. This CDR3 has 14 amino acids. The CDR3 DNA reads as TGCGCCAGCAGGTACAGGGAAAACAGGGATACGCAGTATTTT. Translated, it gives CASRYRENRDTQYF.

V is TRBV7-2 and J is TRBJ1-1; the match to TRBD1 covers 9 bases. Germline loops: CDR1 SGHTA, CDR2 FQGNSA. The CDR3 runs to 14 residues. Germline trimming cut 1 base from V and 11 bases from J; bases unmatched to any gene: 8. CDR3 DNA: TGTGCCAGCAGCTTAGATTCTGGGACAGGGAGGGCTTTCTTT. Its translation is CASSLDSGTGRAFF.

The chain is built from TRBV1 and TRBJ2-7; the table calls TRBD2, which could not be checked here. TRBV1 constitutes a pseudogene. The CDR3 has 16 residues. The CDR3 DNA is TGCACCAGCAGCCAGAAACTAGCGGGGGGCCTAAACGAGCAGTACTTC. This encodes CTSSQKLAGGLNEQYF.

The chain couples TRBV4-2 to TRBJ1-6; D call uncertain. The germline gives CDR1 LGHNA, CDR2 YNFKEQ. This CDR3 is built from 16 residues. V was shortened by 3 bases and J by 0 bases, with 9 bases between the two germline ends. Here the CDR3 reads CASSQSGSSYNSPLHF. In DNA, the CDR3 is TGTGCCAGCAGCCAGTCCGGTAGCTCCTATAATTCACCCCTCCACTTT.

The rearrangement uses TRBV5-1 and TRBJ2-7, with 9 nucleotides matching TRBD2. The germline gives CDR1 SGHRS, CDR2 YFSETQ. The CDR3 totals 15 residues. With V trimmed by 1 base and J by 2 bases, 4 bases remained unmatched. The CDR3 coding sequence is TGCGCCAGCAGCTTGACGGGACTAGCTGCCTACGAGCAGTACTTC. Translating gives CASSLTGLAAYEQYF.

This clone was found once. J is TRBJ2-5 and V is TRBV15; 9 bases align to TRBD1. The CDR3 totals 14 residues. The V gene end was trimmed by 4 bases and the J gene end by 2 bases; junction bases not matched to a gene: 2. Germline V gene sequence: CDR1 LNHNV, CDR2 YYDKDF (reference sequence). The CDR3 DNA sequence: TGTGCCACCAGCAAGGACAGGGGACAAGAGACCCAGTACTTC. As protein: CATSKDRGQETQYF.

The J gene is TRBJ1-5, the V gene TRBV2, with 8 nucleotides matching TRBD1. The trim removed 4 bases at V and 1 base at J, leaving 3 bases unmatched. In germline, CDR1 is SNHLY, CDR2 FYNNEI. The CDR3 is 15 amino acids. CDR3 sequence: CASSGRTGSNQPQHF. CDR3 sequence (DNA): TGTGCCAGCAGTGGAAGGACAGGGAGCAATCAGCCCCAGCATTTT.

This sequence joins TRBV9 and TRBJ2-1; no reliable D call. V lost 2 bases and J 4 bases, leaving 10 bases between the germline ends. The CDR3 has 14 residues. Germline CDR1 reads SGDLS; CDR2 reads YYNGEE. Written as DNA, the CDR3 is TGTGCCAGCAGCGTCGACTCCCGTTACAATGAGCAGTTCTTC. Its protein product is CASSVDSRYNEQFF. The full variable domain, with the rest looked up from reference TRBV9 and TRBJ2-1, is DSGVTQTPKHLITATGQRVTLRCSPRSGDLSVYWYQQSLDQGLQFLIQYYNGEERAKGNILERFSAQQFPDLHSELNLSSLELGDSALYFCASSVDSRYNEQFFGPGTRLTVL.

The sample holds a few counts of this clone. The V call is TRBV10-3, the J call TRBJ2-1, with 7 bases that match TRBD1. V lost 4 bases, J lost 2 bases, and 2 bases stayed unmatched. Germline assignment: CDR1 ENHRY and CDR2 SYGVKD. This CDR3 has 14 amino acids. CDR3 region: CAISGQGAYNEQFF. In DNA form, the CDR3 reads TGTGCCATCAGTGGTCAGGGGGCCTACAATGAGCAGTTCTTC.

V usage is TRBV5-1 and J usage is TRBJ1-1; 7 bases align to TRBD1. The trim removed 1 base at V and 8 bases at J, leaving 11 bases unmatched. The CDR3 has 15 residues. Germline-derived CDR1 and CDR2 are SGHRS and YFSETQ. DNA for the CDR3: TGCGCCAGCAGCTTGCAAAAGGGGGCCGGAGAGGAAGCTTTCTTT. This gives the protein CASSLQKGAGEEAFF.

V is TRBV2 and J is TRBJ2-7; D possibly corresponds to TRBD1 (6 bases). V lost 2 bases to trimming and J lost 3 bases, with 11 bases between them. Germline V gene lookup returns CDR1 SNHLY and CDR2 FYNNEI. The CDR3 has 14 amino acids. In DNA, the CDR3 is TGTGCCAGCAGTGAAATTAACAGGGTCTACGAGCAGTACTTC. It yields the protein CASSEINRVYEQYF. The whole variable domain, filled in from reference TRBV2 and TRBJ2-7, reads EPEVTQTPSHQVTQMGQEVILRCVPISNHLYFYWYRQILGQKVEFLVSFYNNEISEKSEIFDDQFSVERPDGSNFTLKIRSTKLEDSAMYFCASSEINRVYEQYFGPGTRLTVT.

The chain joins TRBV5-1 to TRBJ2-3; TRBD2 aligns across 7 bases. V lost 0 bases and J lost 1; bases outside the gene matches: 8. Looked up from germline, CDR1 is SGHRS and CDR2 is YFSETQ. The length of the CDR3 is 17 residues. The DNA of the CDR3 is TGCGCCAGCAGCTTGGGACTAGCAGTCTCGGGCACAGATACGCAGTATTTT. This encodes CASSLGLAVSGTDTQYF.